The rows below give T cell receptor beta chains drawn from one sample of a study of blood T cell repertoires in COVID-19. Sequencing was performed with immunoSEQ multiplex PCR; in TCRdb, only in-frame clones are kept and a portion is missing. Of almost 300,000 clones listed, approximately 86% are singletons. The sample was peripheral blood. All receptors derive from a man in his 70s with acute or convalescent COVID-19. Both conserved end residues are part of each CDR3. Each record gives: V gene, clone size, D gene, J gene, CDR3 protein, CDR3 DNA. A D gene is named only where the DNA matches it firmly. Only part of the rows carry a size: once, few, many, or a class if the clone is expanded.

>TRBV28|NA|NA|TRBJ2-7
CASSPLGGYYEQYF
TGTGCCAGCAGTCCCCTTGGAGGGTACTACGAGCAGTACTTC
>TRBV7-6|NA|TRBD2|TRBJ2-2
CASSSIAGGHTGELFF
TGTGCCAGCAGCTCTATAGCGGGGGGGCACACCGGGGAGCTGTTTTTT
>TRBV27|NA|TRBD2|TRBJ2-7
CASSLNFGGGVEQYF
TGTGCCAGCAGTTTAAACTTCGGGGGGGGAGTCGAGCAGTACTTC
>TRBV7-9|NA|NA|TRBJ2-4
CASSLQGKNIQYF
TGTGCCAGCAGCTTACAGGGGAAAAACATTCAGTACTTC
>TRBV4-2|NA|NA|TRBJ2-3
CASSQVLDGEGQYF
TGTGCCAGCAGCCAGGTCCTGGACGGGGAAGGGCAGTATTTT
>TRBV9|NA|TRBD1|TRBJ2-1
CASSVAPTGGDEQFF
TGTGCCAGCAGCGTAGCCCCGACAGGGGGCGATGAGCAGTTCTTC
>TRBV5-1|NA|TRBD1|TRBJ2-7
CASSLADREYEQYF
TGCGCCAGCAGCTTGGCTGACAGGGAATACGAGCAGTACTTC
>TRBV10-3|NA|NA|TRBJ2-5
CAISSEFLETQYF
TGTGCCATCAGCTCAGAATTCCTGGAGACCCAGTACTTC
>TRBV9|NA|NA|TRBJ2-7
CASSVAPAYEQYF
TGTGCCAGCAGCGTAGCCCCGGCCTACGAGCAGTACTTC
>TRBV6-5|few|TRBD1|TRBJ1-4
CASGTGRENEKLFF
TGTGCCAGCGGGACAGGGAGGGAAAATGAAAAACTGTTTTTT
>TRBV18|NA|NA|TRBJ1-1
CASSPVSQAGVTEAFF
TGTGCCAGCTCACCAGTCTCCCAGGCAGGGGTCACTGAAGCTTTCTTT
>TRBV6-2/TRBV6-3|NA|TRBD1|TRBJ1-2
CASSSRTGRTYGYTF
TGTGCCAGCAGTTCCAGGACAGGGAGAACCTACGGCTACACCTTC
>TRBV27|NA|TRBD1|TRBJ1-1
CASRYRGEAFF
TGTGCCAGCAGATACAGGGGTGAAGCTTTCTTT
>TRBV9|NA|TRBD2|TRBJ2-3
CASRTTRPLAGDTDTQYF
TGTGCCAGCAGAACAACCCGCCCCCTAGCGGGGGACACAGATACGCAGTATTTT
>TRBV11-2|NA|TRBD2|TRBJ2-5
CASSLNSGRAGETQYF
TGTGCCAGCAGCTTAAATAGCGGGAGGGCCGGGGAGACCCAGTACTTC
>TRBV28|NA|TRBD1|TRBJ1-5
CASSLGQGANQPQHF
TGTGCCAGCAGTTTAGGGCAGGGGGCCAATCAGCCCCAGCATTTT
>TRBV19|NA|TRBD2|TRBJ2-1
CASMDLSGRSDNEQFF
TGTGCCAGTATGGATCTTAGCGGGAGAAGTGACAATGAGCAGTTCTTC
>TRBV27|once|TRBD1|TRBJ2-7
CASSPRTGSYEQYF
TGTGCCAGCAGTCCCCGGACAGGTTCTTACGAGCAGTACTTC
>TRBV3-1/TRBV3-2|NA|NA|TRBJ1-2
CASSQALGQSGYTF
TGTGCCAGCAGCCAAGCCCTCGGACAGTCAGGCTACACCTTC
>TRBV6-1|NA|TRBD2|TRBJ2-1
CASSGHGLAGPYNEQFF
TGTGCCAGCAGTGGGCACGGACTAGCGGGACCCTACAATGAGCAGTTCTTC
>TRBV28|NA|TRBD1|TRBJ1-2
CASQEMTGSPPYGYTF
TGTGCCAGCCAAGAAATGACAGGGAGCCCCCCCTATGGCTACACCTTC
>TRBV7-3|NA|TRBD2|TRBJ2-1
CASSPWTSGGANEQFF
TGTGCCAGCAGCCCCTGGACTAGCGGGGGGGCCAATGAGCAGTTCTTC
>TRBV4-2|once|NA|TRBJ1-5
CASSQDFAARSNQPQHF
TGTGCCAGCAGCCAAGATTTCGCAGCGAGGAGCAATCAGCCCCAGCATTTT
>TRBV4-2|NA|TRBD2|TRBJ2-1
CASSQGLAGVYNEQFF
TGTGCCAGCAGCCAGGGACTAGCGGGAGTTTACAATGAGCAGTTCTTC
>TRBV7-6|NA|TRBD1|TRBJ2-5
CASSLGTGMETQYF
TGTGCCAGCAGCTTGGGGACAGGCATGGAGACCCAGTACTTC
>TRBV30|NA|NA|TRBJ1-4
CASQTRGEKLFF
TGTGCCTCCCAAACCCGGGGTGAAAAACTGTTTTTT
>TRBV5-5|NA|TRBD1|TRBJ2-7
CASSLTGAHYEQYF
TGTGCCAGCAGCTTGACAGGGGCGCACTACGAGCAGTACTTC
>TRBV24-1|NA|TRBD1|TRBJ2-1
CATSDTGDEQFF
TGTGCCACCAGTGATACAGGGGATGAGCAGTTCTTC
>TRBV27|NA|TRBD1|TRBJ1-6
CASQQGIGSPLHF
TGTGCCAGCCAACAGGGGATAGGTTCACCCCTCCACTTT
>TRBV7-8|many|NA|TRBJ2-2
CASSHRTVITGELFF
TGTGCCAGCAGCCACCGGACAGTTATTACCGGGGAGCTGTTTTTT
>TRBV2|NA|TRBD2|TRBJ2-2
CASSELAVTGELFF
TGTGCCAGCAGTGAACTAGCGGTTACCGGGGAGCTGTTTTTT
>TRBV7-8|NA|TRBD2|TRBJ2-5
CASSPQRELETQYF
TGTGCCAGCAGCCCCCAGCGGGAGTTGGAGACCCAGTACTTC
>TRBV6-5|NA|NA|TRBJ2-1
CASKAEAVSEQFF
TGTGCCAGCAAGGCGGAGGCGGTGTCTGAGCAGTTCTTC
>TRBV6-5|NA|NA|TRBJ2-1
CASVRDLGIGEQFF
TGTGCCAGCGTCCGGGACTTGGGGATCGGTGAGCAGTTCTTC
>TRBV3-1/TRBV3-2|NA|TRBD1|TRBJ2-1
CASSQETGAYNEQFF
TGTGCCAGCAGCCAAGAGACAGGGGCCTACAATGAGCAGTTCTTC
>TRBV11-3|NA|NA|TRBJ2-5
CASSLAGGQETQYF
TGTGCCAGCAGCTTAGCAGGGGGGCAAGAGACCCAGTACTTC
>TRBV2|NA|TRBD1|TRBJ1-2
CASTPTGQGAGYTF
TGTGCCAGCACTCCTACTGGACAGGGTGCAGGCTACACCTTC
>TRBV5-1|NA|TRBD1|TRBJ1-3
CASSLVAYTDRGSGNTIYF
TGCGCCAGCAGCTTGGTGGCCTATACCGACAGGGGGTCTGGAAACACCATATATTTT
>TRBV28|NA|TRBD1|TRBJ2-3
CASSFRAGGGNTQYF
TGTGCCAGCAGTTTCAGGGCAGGGGGCGGAAATACGCAGTATTTT
>TRBV20-1|NA|NA|TRBJ2-7
CSAKRYEQYF
TGCAGTGCTAAACGGTACGAGCAGTACTTC
>TRBV4-3|NA|NA|TRBJ2-3
CASSQEAGAFSDTQYF
TGCGCCAGCAGCCAAGAAGCAGGGGCGTTTTCAGATACGCAGTATTTT
>TRBV4-2|NA|NA|TRBJ1-1
CASSQERGWSEAFF
TGTGCCAGCAGCCAAGAAAGGGGGTGGTCTGAAGCTTTCTTT
>TRBV7-2|NA|TRBD2|TRBJ2-1
CASSLVASGSSNEQFF
TGTGCCAGCAGCCTGGTCGCTAGCGGGAGTTCGAATGAGCAGTTCTTC